The 2 T cell receptor beta chains below come from one sample, sequenced in a study of beta chain features in type 1 diabetes. The investigators reverse transcribed all of the isolated RNA, so they sequenced expressed TCRB transcripts. Libraries were prepared by immunoSEQ multiplex PCR; TCRdb keeps only in-frame clonotypes and omits some of them. The table shows about half a million clones, with 11% occurring only once. Sequencing was done on a sample of naive CD4+ T cells from blood. All receptors derive from a woman aged 18-29 years in good health.

This clone was counted only a few times. The CDR3: CSVSGWREGLYNEQFF. The CDR3 DNA follows: TGCAGCGTTTCAGGCTGGCGGGAGGGCCTTTACAATGAGCAGTTCTTC. J is TRBJ2-1 and V is TRBV29-1, with 9 bases aligning to TRBD2. CDR1 and CDR2 (germline): SQVTM, ANQGSEA. CDR3 length equals 16 residues. The V and J ends lost 5 bases and 4 bases, in that order; junction bases with no gene match: 12.

This clone was observed a handful of times. V and J are TRBV7-3 and TRBJ2-3; D is unclear. The CDR3 loop spans 16 amino acids. CDR1 is SGHTA, CDR2 FQGTGA, per germline. The V gene lost 2 bases and the J gene lost 0 bases, with 12 bases spanning the gap. CDR3 region: CASSLFGQPSTDTQYF. The CDR3 nucleotides read TGTGCCAGCAGCTTATTTGGGCAGCCTAGCACAGATACGCAGTATTTT.